A selection of T cell receptor beta chains follows, all from one sample in a study of glioma-infiltrating T cells after dendritic cell vaccination. The table came from immunoSEQ multiplex PCR; TCRdb's copy has only in-frame clones and leaves some out. The sample yields tens of thousands of clones, under 90% seen once. The specimen was blood, collected after dendritic cell vaccination. These receptors came from a human donor with glioblastoma. Each CDR3 is given with its conserved first and last residue. D genes are given only for firm matches. Clone size is stated in some rows and not others, as once, few, many or a class when expanded.

V gene	D gene	clone size	J gene	CDR3 protein	CDR3 DNA
TRBV7-9	-	-	TRBJ2-7	CASRSGGEQYF	TGTGCCAGCAGATCAGGAGGCGAGCAGTACTTC
TRBV29-1	TRBD1	-	TRBJ1-2	CSVPGQITSNYGYTF	TGCAGCGTTCCGGGACAGATTACCTCTAACTATGGCTACACCTTC
TRBV25-1	-	once	TRBJ1-2	CASSRGTVYGYTF	TGTGCCAGCAGCCGCGGTACGGTTTATGGCTACACCTTC
TRBV4-2	-	-	TRBJ2-4	CASSQATAVGNIQYF	TGTGCCAGCAGCCAAGCAACAGCCGTCGGAAACATTCAGTACTTC
TRBV7-3	TRBD1	-	TRBJ1-3	CASSLYGGQASSGNTIYF	TGTGCCAGCAGCTTATACGGGGGACAGGCAAGCTCTGGAAACACCATATATTTT
TRBV5-1	TRBD2	-	TRBJ2-3	CASSPGLAGGASTDTQYF	TGCGCCAGCAGCCCGGGACTAGCGGGGGGTGCTAGCACAGATACGCAGTATTTT
TRBV6-1	-	-	TRBJ2-2	CASSGRGRTGELFF	TGTGCCAGCAGCGGGCGGGGGCGAACCGGGGAGCTGTTTTTT
TRBV27	-	-	TRBJ2-7	CASSFGPSYEQYF	TGTGCCAGCAGTTTTGGCCCATCCTACGAGCAGTACTTC
TRBV4-1	-	-	TRBJ2-1	CASSQGRGRRRGNEQFF	TGCGCCAGCAGCCAAGGCCGAGGTAGGCGTAGGGGCAATGAGCAGTTCTTC
TRBV5-6	-	-	TRBJ2-1	CASIQGRKSYNEQFF	TGTGCCAGCATCCAGGGTAGGAAATCCTACAATGAGCAGTTCTTC
TRBV30	-	-	TRBJ1-6	CAWSAEYNSPLHF	TGTGCCTGGAGTGCGGAGTATAATTCACCCCTCCACTTT
TRBV4-3	TRBD2	-	TRBJ2-5	CASSQTLAGGWETQYF	TGCGCCAGCAGCCAAACCCTAGCGGGGGGTTGGGAGACCCAGTACTTC
TRBV10-3	TRBD2	few	TRBJ2-7	CAIQPEYGGGGSYEQYF	TGTGCCATCCAACCTGAGTACGGAGGCGGGGGCTCCTACGAGCAGTACTTC
TRBV7-9	-	few	TRBJ2-7	CASSEQGYEQYF	TGTGCCAGCAGCGAACAGGGTTACGAGCAGTACTTC
TRBV9	TRBD1	-	TRBJ1-2	CASTKGTGPYGYTF	TGTGCCAGCACTAAAGGGACAGGACCCTATGGCTACACCTTC
TRBV7-3	-	-	TRBJ2-3	CASSSSPRVAPDTQYF	TGTGCCAGCAGCTCCTCCCCTCGGGTGGCGCCAGATACGCAGTATTTT
TRBV11-2	TRBD1	-	TRBJ1-2	CASSLSVGQDLYGYTF	TGTGCCAGCAGCTTAAGTGTTGGACAGGACCTTTATGGCTACACCTTC
TRBV6-5	-	-	TRBJ2-7	CATQTAGYEQYF	TGTGCCACCCAAACGGCGGGCTACGAGCAGTACTTC
TRBV5-1	-	-	TRBJ2-7	CASSSSQGVYEQYF	TGCGCCAGCAGCTCCTCCCAAGGGGTCTACGAGCAGTACTTC
TRBV13	TRBD1	-	TRBJ2-7	CASSFESTGKEQYF	TGTGCCAGCAGCTTTGAATCGACAGGGAAAGAGCAGTACTTC